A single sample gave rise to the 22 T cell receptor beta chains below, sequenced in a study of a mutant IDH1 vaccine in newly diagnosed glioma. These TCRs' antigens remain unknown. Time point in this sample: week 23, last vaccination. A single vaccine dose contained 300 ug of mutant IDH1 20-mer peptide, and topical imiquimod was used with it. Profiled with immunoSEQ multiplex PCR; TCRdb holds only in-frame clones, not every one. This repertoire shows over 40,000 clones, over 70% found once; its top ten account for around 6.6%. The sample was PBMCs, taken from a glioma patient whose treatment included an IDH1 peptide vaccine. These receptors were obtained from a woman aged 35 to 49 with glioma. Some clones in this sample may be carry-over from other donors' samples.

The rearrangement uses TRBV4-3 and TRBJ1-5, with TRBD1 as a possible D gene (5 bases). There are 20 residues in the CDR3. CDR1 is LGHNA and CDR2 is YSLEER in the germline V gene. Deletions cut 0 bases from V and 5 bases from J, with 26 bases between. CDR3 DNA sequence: TGCGCCAGCAGCCAAGACCTTCCGGCGGGGCCAAACACCGCTCATCAGCCCCAGCATTTT. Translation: CASSQDLPAGPNTAHQPQHF.

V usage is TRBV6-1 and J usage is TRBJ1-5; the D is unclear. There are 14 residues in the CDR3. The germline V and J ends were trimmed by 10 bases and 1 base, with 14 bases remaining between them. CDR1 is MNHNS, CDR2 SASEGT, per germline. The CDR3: CATGSVGSNQPQHF. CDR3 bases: TGTGCCACCGGTAGCGTTGGGAGCAATCAGCCCCAGCATTTT.

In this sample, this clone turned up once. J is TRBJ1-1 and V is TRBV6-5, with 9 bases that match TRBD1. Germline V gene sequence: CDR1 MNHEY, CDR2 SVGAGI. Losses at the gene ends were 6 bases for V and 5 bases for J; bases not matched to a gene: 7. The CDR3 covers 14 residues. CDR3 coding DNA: TGTGCCAGCAGGAGGACAGGGGCAGGGACTGAAGCTTTCTTT. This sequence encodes CASRRTGAGTEAFF.

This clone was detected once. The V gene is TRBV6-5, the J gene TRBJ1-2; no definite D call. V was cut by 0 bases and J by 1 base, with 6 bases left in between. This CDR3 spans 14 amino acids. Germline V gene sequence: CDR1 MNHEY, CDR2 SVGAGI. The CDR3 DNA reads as TGTGCCAGCAGTTACTCTCGGGTTAACTATGGCTACACCTTC. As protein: CASSYSRVNYGYTF.

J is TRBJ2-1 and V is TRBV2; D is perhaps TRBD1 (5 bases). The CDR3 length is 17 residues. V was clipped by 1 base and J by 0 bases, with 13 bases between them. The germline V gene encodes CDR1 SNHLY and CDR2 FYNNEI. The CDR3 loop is CASSEERDSYSYNEQFF. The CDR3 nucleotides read TGTGCCAGCAGTGAAGAGCGTGACAGCTACTCCTACAATGAGCAGTTCTTC.

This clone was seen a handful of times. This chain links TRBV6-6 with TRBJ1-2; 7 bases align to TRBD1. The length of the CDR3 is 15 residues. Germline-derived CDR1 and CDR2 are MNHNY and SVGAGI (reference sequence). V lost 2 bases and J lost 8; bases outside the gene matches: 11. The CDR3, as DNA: TGTGCCAGCAGTTACGGTACCCGACAGGGAAGAGGCTACACCTTC. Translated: CASSYGTRQGRGYTF.

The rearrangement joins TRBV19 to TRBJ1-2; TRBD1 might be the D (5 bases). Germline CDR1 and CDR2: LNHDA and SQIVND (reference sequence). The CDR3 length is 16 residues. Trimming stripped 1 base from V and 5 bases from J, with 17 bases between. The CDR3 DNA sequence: TGTGCCAGTAGTATAGCGCCTCCGGGGGACCTTTATGGCTACACCTTC. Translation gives CASSIAPPGDLYGYTF.

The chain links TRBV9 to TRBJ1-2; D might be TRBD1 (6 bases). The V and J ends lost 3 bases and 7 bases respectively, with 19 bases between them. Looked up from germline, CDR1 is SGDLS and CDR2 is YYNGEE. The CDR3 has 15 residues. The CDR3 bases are TGTGCCAGCAGCGCCAGCATACAGGGAGTAGTTGGCTACACCTTC. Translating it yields CASSASIQGVVGYTF.

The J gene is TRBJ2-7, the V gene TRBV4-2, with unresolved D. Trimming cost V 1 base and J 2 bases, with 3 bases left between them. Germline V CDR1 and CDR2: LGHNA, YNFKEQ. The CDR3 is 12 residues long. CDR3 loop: CASSQVPYEQYF. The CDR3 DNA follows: TGTGCCAGCAGCCAAGTCCCCTACGAGCAGTACTTC.

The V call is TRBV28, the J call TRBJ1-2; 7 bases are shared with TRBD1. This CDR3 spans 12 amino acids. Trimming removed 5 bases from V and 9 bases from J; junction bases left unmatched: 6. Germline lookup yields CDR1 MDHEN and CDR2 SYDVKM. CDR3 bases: TGTGCCAGCAGTCCTAGACAGGGTCGCTACACCTTC. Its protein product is CASSPRQGRYTF.

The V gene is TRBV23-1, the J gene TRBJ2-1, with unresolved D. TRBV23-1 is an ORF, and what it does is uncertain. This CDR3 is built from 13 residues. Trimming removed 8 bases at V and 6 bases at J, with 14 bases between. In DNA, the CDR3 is TGCGCCAGCTCACAATCGGCCGTCAATGAGCAGTTCTTC. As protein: CASSQSAVNEQFF.

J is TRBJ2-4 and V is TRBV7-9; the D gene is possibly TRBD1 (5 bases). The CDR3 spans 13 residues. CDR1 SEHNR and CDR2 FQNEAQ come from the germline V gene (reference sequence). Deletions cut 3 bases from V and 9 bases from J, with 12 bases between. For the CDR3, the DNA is TGTGCCAGCAGCTTGAAGGGAAGGGGCATTCAGTACTTC. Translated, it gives CASSLKGRGIQYF.

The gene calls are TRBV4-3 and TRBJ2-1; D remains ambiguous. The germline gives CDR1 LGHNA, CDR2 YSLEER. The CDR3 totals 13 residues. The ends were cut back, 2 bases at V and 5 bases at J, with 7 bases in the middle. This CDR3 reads CASSQQWDNEQFF. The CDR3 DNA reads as TGCGCCAGCAGCCAACAATGGGACAATGAGCAGTTCTTC.

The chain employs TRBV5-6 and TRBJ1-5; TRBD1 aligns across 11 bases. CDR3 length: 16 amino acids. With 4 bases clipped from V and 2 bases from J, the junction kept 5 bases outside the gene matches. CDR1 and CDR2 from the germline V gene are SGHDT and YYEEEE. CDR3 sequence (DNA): TGTGCCAGCAGCCAAGGACAGGGGGCGCGCAATCAGCCCCAGCATTTT. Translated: CASSQGQGARNQPQHF.

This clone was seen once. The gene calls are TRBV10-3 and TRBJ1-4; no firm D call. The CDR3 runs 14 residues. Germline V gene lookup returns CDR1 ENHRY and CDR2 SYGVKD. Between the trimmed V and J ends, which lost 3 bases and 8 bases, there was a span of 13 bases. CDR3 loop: CAISEEAAEEKLFF. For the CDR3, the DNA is TGTGCCATCAGTGAAGAGGCTGCGGAGGAAAAACTGTTTTTT.

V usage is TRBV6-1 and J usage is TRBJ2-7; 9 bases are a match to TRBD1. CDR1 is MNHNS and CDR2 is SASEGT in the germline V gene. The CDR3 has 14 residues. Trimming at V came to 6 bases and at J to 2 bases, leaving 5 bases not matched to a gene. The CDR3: CASRPGQGAYEQYF. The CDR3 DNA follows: TGTGCCAGCAGGCCGGGACAGGGAGCCTACGAGCAGTACTTC.

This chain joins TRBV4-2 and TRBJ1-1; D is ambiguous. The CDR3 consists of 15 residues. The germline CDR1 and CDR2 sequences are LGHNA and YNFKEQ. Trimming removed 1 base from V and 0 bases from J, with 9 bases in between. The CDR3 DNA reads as TGTGCCAGCAGCCAAGGGATCGGCATGAACACTGAAGCTTTCTTT. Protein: CASSQGIGMNTEAFF.

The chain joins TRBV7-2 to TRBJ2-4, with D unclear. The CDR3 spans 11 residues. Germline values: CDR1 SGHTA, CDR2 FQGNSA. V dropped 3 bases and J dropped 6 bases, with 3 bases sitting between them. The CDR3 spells CASSFGNIQYF. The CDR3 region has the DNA TGTGCCAGCAGCTTTGGAAACATTCAGTACTTC.

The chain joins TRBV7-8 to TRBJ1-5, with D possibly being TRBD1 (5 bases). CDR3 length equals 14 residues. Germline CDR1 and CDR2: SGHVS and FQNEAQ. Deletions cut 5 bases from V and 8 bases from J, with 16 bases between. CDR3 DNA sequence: TGTGCCAGCAGCGGGGCCGCGGGGGGGGAGCCCCAGCATTTT. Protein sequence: CASSGAAGGEPQHF.

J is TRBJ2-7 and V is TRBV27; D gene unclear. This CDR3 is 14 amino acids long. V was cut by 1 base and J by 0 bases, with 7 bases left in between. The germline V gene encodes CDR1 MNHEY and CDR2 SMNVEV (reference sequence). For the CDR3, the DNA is TGTGCCAGCAGTTTATATGGGCCCTCCTACGAGCAGTACTTC. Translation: CASSLYGPSYEQYF.

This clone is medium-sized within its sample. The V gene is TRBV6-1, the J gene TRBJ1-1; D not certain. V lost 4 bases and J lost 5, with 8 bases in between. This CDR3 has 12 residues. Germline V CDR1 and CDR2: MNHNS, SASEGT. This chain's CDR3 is CASSVGVTEAFF. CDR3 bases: TGTGCCAGCAGTGTAGGAGTAACTGAAGCTTTCTTT.

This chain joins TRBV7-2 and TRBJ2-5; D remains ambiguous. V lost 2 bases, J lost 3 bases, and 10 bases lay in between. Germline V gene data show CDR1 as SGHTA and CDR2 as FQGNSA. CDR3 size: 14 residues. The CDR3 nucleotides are TGTGCCAGCAGCTTATGGCCACGGGAAGAGACCCAGTACTTC. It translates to CASSLWPREETQYF.